The 7 T cell receptor beta chains listed next were all sequenced from one sample in a study of blood T cell repertoires in COVID-19. Here immunoSEQ multiplex PCR was the method, and the copy in TCRdb shows in-frame clones only, minus some. This sample has roughly 72,000 clones, with 85% to 90% found just once. Sequences were obtained from peripheral blood. The receptors here all came from a human donor in a cohort sampled during active COVID-19.

The chain links TRBV24-1 to TRBJ2-3, with 9 nucleotides matching TRBD1. The CDR3 runs to 15 residues. Trimming cost V 4 bases and J 6 bases; bases outside gene matches: 7. The germline gives CDR1 KGHDR, CDR2 SFDVKD. CDR3 amino acids: CATSDPGQGRDTQYF. The CDR3 coding sequence is TGTGCCACCAGTGACCCCGGACAGGGGCGGGATACGCAGTATTTT.

The CDR3 loop is CASSDRGNSNQPQHF. The CDR3 DNA follows: TGTGCCAGTAGTGACAGGGGGAATAGCAATCAGCCCCAGCATTTT. This chain links TRBV19 with TRBJ1-5; 9 nucleotides match TRBD1. Germline CDR1 reads LNHDA; CDR2 reads SQIVND (reference sequence). The CDR3 is 15 residues long. The trim removed 5 bases at V and 0 bases at J, leaving 2 bases unmatched.

The J gene is TRBJ2-7, the V gene TRBV6-5; 9 bases are a match to TRBD1. This CDR3 has 14 residues. Germline V gene lookup returns CDR1 MNHEY and CDR2 SVGAGI. With V trimmed by 5 bases and J by 3 bases, 5 bases remained unmatched. The CDR3 sequence is CASSLRGQGYEQYF. DNA of the CDR3: TGTGCCAGCAGTCTACGGGGACAGGGCTACGAGCAGTACTTC.

This clone is a singleton in its sample. The chain couples TRBV9 to TRBJ1-2; D is possibly TRBD1 (6 bases). V was trimmed by 6 bases and J by 0 bases, leaving 15 bases between them. Germline V CDR1 and CDR2: SGDLS, YYNGEE. The CDR3 has 15 amino acids. The CDR3 here is CASTSRGGSNYGYTF. The CDR3 nucleotides are TGTGCCAGCACCTCCCGGGGGGGCTCTAACTATGGCTACACCTTC. Supplemented by reference TRBV9 and TRBJ1-2, the full variable domain reads DSGVTQTPKHLITATGQRVTLRCSPRSGDLSVYWYQQSLDQGLQFLIQYYNGEERAKGNILERFSAQQFPDLHSELNLSSLELGDSALYFCASTSRGGSNYGYTFGSGTRLTVV.

This clone was picked up one time. The V call is TRBV25-1, the J call TRBJ1-2, with D perhaps TRBD1 (6 bases). CDR1 is MGHDK and CDR2 is SYGVNS in the germline V gene. V gave up 6 bases and J gave up 4 bases, with 15 bases separating them. The CDR3 consists of 14 residues. CDR3 nucleotides: TGTGCCAGCAGCACAGACAGGTTTGGCTATGGCTACACCTTC. It specifies CASSTDRFGYGYTF.

This chain joins TRBV18 and TRBJ2-5, with TRBD2 matching over 7 bases. V lost 5 bases to trimming and J lost 4 bases; unmatched junction nucleotides: 7. CDR3 length equals 14 residues. Germline V gene sequence: CDR1 KGHSH, CDR2 LQKENI. In nucleotides, the CDR3 is TGTGCCAGCTCATCAACTAGCGACGGAGAGACCCAGTACTTC. It codes for CASSSTSDGETQYF.

The J gene is TRBJ1-2, the V gene TRBV28, with D perhaps TRBD1 (6 bases). The CDR3 extends over 16 amino acids. V was clipped by 9 bases and J by 7 bases, with 27 bases between them. Germline lookup yields CDR1 MDHEN and CDR2 SYDVKM. Written as DNA, the CDR3 is TGTGCCAGTACCACCACCCTGGAGGCGGGGGCTGGTGGCTACACCTTC. The encoded protein is CASTTTLEAGAGGYTF.